Reported below is one T cell receptor beta chain. This sample was taken from a study of glioma-infiltrating T cells after dendritic cell vaccination. In the study overall: Monocyte-derived dendritic cells, cultured 6 to 7 days with IL-4 and GM-CSF, were pulsed with autologous tumor lysate.

Trimming stripped 7 bases from V and 7 bases from J, with 16 bases between. The CDR3 runs to 13 residues. CDR1 GTSNPN and CDR2 SVGIG come from the germline V gene (reference sequence). Time point noted: after dendritic cell vaccination, including at tumor progression/relapse. Before vaccination, two weeks after the third vaccination, and at progression, PBMC were collected. Input was approximately 1.8 ug genomic DNA, or all available if less. Sequenced by immunoSEQ multiplex PCR; TCRdb stores in-frame clones only, minus some. The profile shows some 58,000 clones, about 84% of them singletons. Sequenced here: blood, sampled after dendritic cell vaccination. The rearrangement joins TRBV30 to TRBJ1-4; no clear D gene. This TCR derives from a human donor with glioblastoma. The CDR3 loop reads CAFASKRSEKLFF. The CDR3 DNA reads TGTGCCTTTGCTTCTAAGCGGAGTGAAAAACTGTTTTTT. Full variable domain (remainder filled in from reference TRBV30 and TRBJ1-4): SQTIHQWPATLVQPVGSPLSLECTVEGTSNPNLYWYRQAAGRGLQLLFYSVGIGQISSEVPQNLSASRPQDRQFILSSKKLLLSDSGFYLCAFASKRSEKLFFGSGTQLSVL.